Below, 19 T cell receptor beta chains from the same sample are listed, as sequenced in a study of molecular identifiers for immune sequencing clone quantification. One entry per CDR3 protein results from TCRdb running MiXCR on the PCR reads. The table lists fewer than 100,000 distinct CDR3 sequences, around 23% of them singletons, with approximately 1.1% in the top ten. Sequencing was carried out using naive CD8+ T cells from blood, with Jurkat cell RNA spiked in. Subset here: FACS-sorted CD8+CD4-CCR7+CD45RA+ naive T cells. The source of these receptors is a human donor in good health. Some libraries in this study had Jurkat cell RNA spiked in.

At least ten counts were recorded for this clonotype. This rearrangement joins TRBV23-1 to TRBJ2-7; D is ambiguous. TRBV23-1 is placed among ORFs of uncertain function. V was cut by 9 bases and J by 0 bases, with 18 bases left in between. CDR3 length: 15 amino acids. The CDR3 loop is CARGPGPPFSYEQYF. The DNA for the CDR3 is TGCGCCAGAGGCCCCGGGCCCCCCTTCTCCTACGAGCAGTACTTC.

Many counts were recorded for this clonotype. The rearrangement links TRBV7-8 to TRBJ1-1; 7 bases agree with TRBD1. The CDR3 contains 13 residues. Per the germline V gene, CDR1 is SGHVS and CDR2 is FQNEAQ. With 4 bases clipped from V and 4 bases from J, the junction kept 3 bases outside the gene matches. The CDR3 DNA follows: TGTGCCAGCAGCTGGCAGGGGGGCACTGAAGCTTTCTTT. Translated: CASSWQGGTEAFF.

The V call is TRBV4-3, the J call TRBJ2-7, with 9 bases lining up with TRBD1. Trimming cost V 0 bases and J 7 bases; bases outside gene matches: 19. The CDR3 totals 19 residues. Germline CDR1 is LGHNA and CDR2 is YSLEER. CDR3 bases: TGCGCCAGCAGCCAAGAGGGCACTCACGCCGGGACAGGGAGTTATGAGCAGTACTTC. Its translation is CASSQEGTHAGTGSYEQYF.

The gene calls are TRBV7-2 and TRBJ2-3, with TRBD2 matching 9 bases. This CDR3 comprises 15 residues. CDR1 and CDR2 from the germline V gene are SGHTA and FQGNSA. Trimming cost V 6 bases and J 7 bases; bases outside gene matches: 11. The CDR3 region has the DNA TGTGCCAGCAGGGAAAGCGGGGGGACGCTAAATACGCAGTATTTT. This codes for CASRESGGTLNTQYF.

The DNA of the CDR3 is TGTGCCAGCAGTTGGGACCGTGGGGGTGCGTCGCGGGGCTACACCTTC. As protein: CASSWDRGGASRGYTF. The chain couples TRBV6-6 to TRBJ1-2, with D perhaps TRBD1 (5 bases). V lost 4 bases and J lost 8, with 23 bases in between. This CDR3 spans 16 amino acids. Germline lookup yields CDR1 MNHNY and CDR2 SVGAGI (reference sequence).

This chain links TRBV11-3 with TRBJ2-7, with 7 bases aligning to TRBD1. Trimming removed 6 bases from V and 5 bases from J; junction bases left unmatched: 10. This CDR3 is 14 amino acids long. Germline V CDR1 and CDR2: SGHNT, YENEEA. CDR3 in DNA: TGTGCCAGCAGTCCGGGACAGTCTTTTGACGAGCAGTACTTC. It is translated as CASSPGQSFDEQYF.

The table lists this clonotype with many counts. V is TRBV28 and J is TRBJ1-5, with D uncertain. Trimming removed 6 bases at V and 6 bases at J, with 12 bases between. Germline V gene data show CDR1 as MDHEN and CDR2 as SYDVKM. The CDR3 runs 13 residues. CDR3 bases: TGTGCCAGCAGGTGGACGGGATCTCAGCCCCAGCATTTT. This gives the protein CASRWTGSQPQHF.

The chain recombines TRBV29-1 with TRBJ2-7; D assignment may be TRBD1 or TRBD2 (5 bases each). This CDR3 region has 16 residues. Trimming removed 1 base at V and 5 bases at J, with 21 bases between. The germline V gene encodes CDR1 SQVTM and CDR2 ANQGSEA. The CDR3: CSVEGTSELGVDEQYF. The DNA of the CDR3 is TGCAGCGTTGAAGGGACGTCGGAGCTGGGGGTTGACGAGCAGTACTTC.

This clonotype appeared a few times. The chain has TRBV20-1 and TRBJ2-2; D is uncertain. Germline V lookup: CDR1 DFQATT, CDR2 SNEGSKA (reference sequence). The CDR3 runs 14 residues. The germline V and J ends were trimmed by 3 bases and 4 bases, with 12 bases remaining between them. The CDR3 DNA reads TGCAGTGCTAGTGATTGGAAAGTCACCGGGGAGCTGTTTTTT. This encodes CSASDWKVTGELFF.

This clonotype was found many times. The chain uses TRBV7-9 and TRBJ1-5; no definite D call. The CDR3 contains 13 residues. Germline values: CDR1 SEHNR, CDR2 FQNEAQ (reference sequence). V lost 5 bases, J lost 6 bases, and 11 bases lay in between. CDR3 sequence: CASSQLPSQPQHF. Written as DNA, the CDR3 is TGTGCCAGCAGCCAACTCCCCAGTCAGCCCCAGCATTTT.

This clonotype was seen at least ten times. V usage is TRBV20-1 and J usage is TRBJ2-2; the D is unclear. CDR1 is DFQATT and CDR2 is SNEGSKA in the germline V gene (reference sequence). V lost 6 bases and J 0 bases, leaving 5 bases between the germline ends. This CDR3 has 12 residues. The CDR3 protein is CSAPTNTGELFF. CDR3 bases: TGCAGTGCACCTACGAACACCGGGGAGCTGTTTTTT.

As to this clonotype: It may be a read error: a sequence one base away is much more abundant. The V and J genes are TRBV2 and TRBJ2-7; TRBD1 agrees at 7 bases. CDR3 length equals 15 residues. The junction had 8 bases not matched to a gene; V was cut back by 5 bases and J by 1 base. CDR1 SNHLY and CDR2 FYNNEI come from the germline V gene. CDR3 DNA: TGTGCCAGCAGTCCTGGACAGGATTGGTCCTACGAGCAGTACTTC. Protein sequence: CASSPGQDWSYEQYF.

This clonotype was picked up many times. The V call is TRBV6-6, the J call TRBJ2-3; D perhaps matches TRBD1 (6 bases). Trimming took 4 bases from V and 2 from J, leaving 10 bases between them. Germline CDR1 is MNHNY and CDR2 is SVGAGI (reference sequence). The CDR3 length is 14 residues. This CDR3 reads CASSSWGHTDTQYF. The DNA of the CDR3 is TGTGCCAGCAGTTCCTGGGGACACACAGATACGCAGTATTTT.

This clonotype has more than one count but fewer than ten. This chain uses TRBV9 with TRBJ2-7; no reliable D call. The CDR3 length is 12 residues. Deletions cut 4 bases from V and 4 bases from J, with 9 bases between. Germline assignment: CDR1 SGDLS and CDR2 YYNGEE. CDR3 nucleotides: TGTGCCAGCAGCCCAGGTGTTTACGAGCAGTACTTC. Translation: CASSPGVYEQYF.

This clonotype appeared a few times. CDR3: CSARPGTSYEQYF. The DNA for the CDR3 is TGCAGTGCTAGACCCGGGACTTCCTACGAGCAGTACTTC. J is TRBJ2-7 and V is TRBV20-1; perhaps TRBD2 as D (6 bases). V was trimmed by 2 bases and J by 1 base, leaving 9 bases between them. This CDR3 is 13 amino acids long. Germline V gives CDR1 DFQATT, CDR2 SNEGSKA (reference sequence).

Many counts were recorded for this clonotype. This rearrangement joins TRBV4-3 to TRBJ1-1; unclear D gene. Germline V gene lookup returns CDR1 LGHNA and CDR2 YSLEER. Trimming stripped 0 bases from V and 0 bases from J, with 8 bases between. The CDR3 spans 15 residues. In nucleotides, the CDR3 is TGCGCCAGCAGCCAAGACCGGAAGATGAACACTGAAGCTTTCTTT. Its translation: CASSQDRKMNTEAFF.

The rearrangement uses TRBV12-3 or TRBV12-4 and TRBJ1-5; D not certain. V was shortened by 4 bases and J by 6 bases, with 13 bases between the two germline ends. This CDR3 is built from 14 residues. The CDR3 DNA reads as TGTGCCAGCAGTTCGGGTGGCGCCGTTCAGCCCCAGCATTTT. This codes for CASSSGGAVQPQHF.

This clonotype appeared many times. The gene calls are TRBV7-2 and TRBJ1-2, with D perhaps matching TRBD1 (5 bases). Germline V lookup: CDR1 SGHTA, CDR2 FQGNSA. The CDR3 is made up of 13 amino acids. V lost 5 bases, J lost 5 bases, and 12 bases lay in between. The CDR3 DNA is TGTGCCAGCAGCCTAGACAGATGGTATGGCTACACCTTC. Its protein is CASSLDRWYGYTF.

This clonotype was seen a handful of times. The V call is TRBV2, the J call TRBJ2-7, with TRBD1 as a possible D gene (5 bases). This CDR3 comprises 12 residues. CDR1 is SNHLY, CDR2 FYNNEI, per germline. Trimming shortened V by 8 bases and J by 4 bases, and 12 bases separated the two germline ends. The CDR3 here is CASQGGVYEQYF. Written as DNA, the CDR3 is TGTGCCAGCCAGGGTGGGGTTTACGAGCAGTACTTC.